The 27 T cell receptor beta chains presented below share a single source sample, sequenced in a study of T cells in Graves' hyperthyroidism and ophthalmopathy. TCR beta CDR3 regions were amplified from RNA transcripts. HTBI primers were employed in a first-round RT-PCR of the TCR CDR3. TCRdb ran MiXCR on the multiplex PCR reads and lists one entry per CDR3 protein. The table has under 450,000 distinct CDR3 sequences, roughly 14% seen once. The sample taken for sequencing was blood. These receptors came from a man aged 25-40 years with Graves' hyperthyroidism that later progressed to Graves' ophthalmopathy.

This clonotype was observed many times. The gene calls are TRBV10-2 and TRBJ2-7, with D hard to call. CDR1 is WSHSY, CDR2 SAAADI, per germline. Trimming shortened V by 2 bases and J by 9 bases, and 11 bases separated the two germline ends. The length of the CDR3 is 12 residues. The CDR3 nucleotides read TGCGCCAGCAGTGAGCAGGCGGCCGGGCAGTACTTC. Its translation is CASSEQAAGQYF.

This clonotype was recorded many times. This chain joins TRBV11-2 and TRBJ2-5; D uncertain. The CDR3 totals 10 residues. CDR1 SGHAT and CDR2 FQNNGV come from the germline V gene. V dropped 1 base and J dropped 8 bases, with 2 bases sitting between them. The CDR3 sequence: CASSLVTQYF. In DNA, the CDR3 is TGTGCCAGCAGCTTAGTTACCCAGTACTTC.

This clonotype has just a few counts. The V and J genes are TRBV18 and TRBJ2-3, with D uncertain. The CDR3 covers 15 residues. Trimming left V 1 base short and J 4 bases short, with 12 bases between. Germline CDR1 reads KGHSH; CDR2 reads LQKENI. For the CDR3, the DNA is TGTGCCAGCTCACCACGGACCTACTCTTCAGATACGCAGTATTTT. Translated, it gives CASSPRTYSSDTQYF.

This clonotype showed up just a few times. The chain combines TRBV19 with TRBJ1-5; D remains ambiguous. The ends were cut back, 5 bases at V and 0 bases at J, with 5 bases in the middle. Germline CDR1 and CDR2: LNHDA and SQIVND (reference sequence). The CDR3 has 13 residues. CDR3 in DNA: TGTGCCAGTAGTGCCGTTAGCAATCAGCCCCAGCATTTT. This codes for CASSAVSNQPQHF.

To note about this clonotype: A junction end diverges from the germline sequence, so it may reflect a read error. CDR3 DNA sequence: TGTGCCATCAGTGAGTCAGGGGGAGACACTGAAGCTTTCTTT. Encoded protein: CAISESGGDTEAFF. The rearrangement uses TRBV12-3 or TRBV12-4 and TRBJ1-1; TRBD1 agrees at 7 bases. This CDR3 region has 14 residues.

As concerns this clonotype: Being one base from a much bigger clone, this may be a read error. DNA of the CDR3: TGTGCCAGCAGTGGGGGGCTAGCCAAAGACATTCAGTACTTC. This sequence encodes CASSGGLAKDIQYF. The chain is built from TRBV12-3 or TRBV12-4 and TRBJ2-4, with D tentatively TRBD1 or TRBD2 (6 bases each). CDR3 size: 14 residues.

The sample holds many counts of this clonotype. CDR3 amino acids: CASSLSPRGAPRRTGELFF. The CDR3 DNA reads TGTGCCAGCAGCTTATCTCCCAGGGGTGCCCCAAGAAGGACCGGGGAGCTGTTTTTT. The chain recombines TRBV11-2 with TRBJ2-2; D is possibly TRBD1 (6 bases). Germline values: CDR1 SGHAT, CDR2 FQNNGV. The CDR3 runs to 19 residues. Trimming cost V 2 bases and J 5 bases, with 24 bases left between them.

This sequence joins TRBV5-1 and TRBJ1-6, with D unresolved. The length of the CDR3 is 17 residues. Trimming cost V 0 bases and J 0 bases, with 10 bases left between them. The V gene's germline CDR1 is SGHRS and CDR2 YFSETQ. CDR3 residues: CASSLGGLSSYNSPLHF. As DNA, the CDR3 is TGCGCCAGCAGCTTGGGCGGCCTAAGCTCCTATAATTCACCCCTCCACTTT.

The J gene is TRBJ2-5, the V gene TRBV5-1; D is ambiguous. CDR3 length equals 14 residues. With 3 bases removed from V and 0 bases from J, the gap between germline ends came to 9 bases. The germline V gene has CDR1 SGHRS and CDR2 YFSETQ. CDR3 region: CASSSPPYQETQYF. The CDR3 DNA reads as TGCGCCAGCAGCTCTCCCCCGTACCAAGAGACCCAGTACTTC.

This clonotype appeared a few times. The V call is TRBV11-3, the J call TRBJ2-7, with D perhaps being TRBD1 or TRBD2 (6 bases each). The CDR3 contains 16 residues. With 5 bases removed from V and 7 bases from J, the gap between germline ends came to 24 bases. Germline loops: CDR1 SGHNT, CDR2 YENEEA. The CDR3 is CASSPGAGYMAGEQYF. Written as DNA, the CDR3 is TGTGCCAGCAGCCCGGGGGCGGGGTACATGGCTGGGGAGCAGTACTTC.

A few counts support this clonotype. The V call is TRBV7-2, the J call TRBJ2-7; maybe TRBD2 (6 bases). V was cut by 2 bases and J by 7 bases, with 12 bases left in between. The CDR3 spans 13 residues. Germline values: CDR1 SGHTA, CDR2 FQGNSA. CDR3 coding DNA: TGTGCCAGCAGCTTACGGGACTCCCTGGAGCAGTACTTC. This translates into CASSLRDSLEQYF. The entire variable domain, with the rest obtained from reference TRBV7-2 and TRBJ2-7, is as follows: GAGVSQSPSNKVTEKGKDVELRCDPISGHTALYWYRQSLGQGLEFLIYFQGNSAPDKSGLPSDRFSAERTGGSVSTLTIQRTQQEDSAVYLCASSLRDSLEQYFGPGTRLTVT.

V usage is TRBV12-3 or TRBV12-4 and J usage is TRBJ2-1; D unclear. CDR3 length equals 14 residues. Trimming took 2 bases from V and 3 from J, leaving 8 bases between them. CDR3 region: CASSLQVNYNEQFF. For the CDR3, the DNA is TGTGCCAGCAGTTTACAGGTTAACTACAATGAGCAGTTCTTC.

This clonotype has a handful of counts. The chain combines TRBV20-1 with TRBJ2-7, with D possibly being TRBD1 or TRBD2 (6 bases each). Germline-derived CDR1 and CDR2 are DFQATT and SNEGSKA (reference sequence). The CDR3 consists of 13 residues. The V end lost 0 bases, the J end lost 6 bases, and 12 bases lay between the germline ends. In DNA, the CDR3 is TGCAGTGCTAGAGAACAAGGGGGGTTCGAGCAGTACTTC. It yields the protein CSAREQGGFEQYF.

In this sample, this clonotype turned up many times. This chain joins TRBV5-1 and TRBJ2-1; weak D call: TRBD1 (5 bases). Germline loops: CDR1 SGHRS, CDR2 YFSETQ. The CDR3 spans 12 residues. Trimming cost V 0 bases and J 10 bases, with 8 bases left between them. CDR3 in DNA: TGCGCCAGCAGCTTGGAGGGGCCCGAGCAGTTCTTC. Amino acid sequence: CASSLEGPEQFF.

This clonotype was recorded once. The V gene is TRBV12-5, the J gene TRBJ2-7, with 7 bases matching TRBD2. CDR1 and CDR2 from the germline V gene are LGHNT and FRNRAP. The CDR3 is made up of 14 amino acids. V dropped 7 bases and J dropped 8; count of bases not matched to a gene: 14. CDR3 nucleotide sequence: TGTGCTAGTGTCCTGGACCGACTAGCAGCTAAGCAGTACTTC. The encoded protein is CASVLDRLAAKQYF. The complete variable domain, with remaining parts taken from reference TRBV12-5 and TRBJ2-7, reads DARVTQTPRHKVTEMGQEVTMRCQPILGHNTVFWYRQTMMQGLELLAYFRNRAPLDDSGMPKDRFSAEMPDATLATLKIQPSEPRDSAVYFCASVLDRLAAKQYFGPGTRLTVT.

This clonotype was observed a few times. The chain has TRBV29-1 and TRBJ2-7, with 7 positions matching TRBD1. Trimming took 6 bases from V and 0 from J; bases not matched to a gene: 5. This CDR3 is built from 13 residues. Per the germline V gene, CDR1 is SQVTM and CDR2 is ANQGSEA. CDR3 sequence reads: CSVRRDSSYEQYF. The CDR3 coding sequence is TGCAGCGTCCGAAGGGACAGCTCCTACGAGCAGTACTTC.

This clonotype has more than one count but fewer than ten. The J gene is TRBJ2-7, the V gene TRBV3-1; weak D call: TRBD1 (6 bases). Germline V gives CDR1 LGHDT, CDR2 YNNKEL (reference sequence). Between the trimmed V and J ends, which lost 5 bases and 0 bases, there was a span of 14 bases. This CDR3 comprises 15 residues. The CDR3 region has the DNA TGTGCCAGCAGCTCAGGACAGACACTCTCCTACGAGCAGTACTTC. As protein: CASSSGQTLSYEQYF.

This clonotype has only a few counts. The V gene is TRBV7-9, the J gene TRBJ2-5; 10 bases map to TRBD2. This CDR3 has 15 residues. Germline V gene sequence: CDR1 SEHNR, CDR2 FQNEAQ (reference sequence). Germline trimming cut 5 bases from V and 5 bases from J; bases unmatched to any gene: 8. The CDR3 is CASSAGAGGSETQYF. CDR3 sequence (DNA): TGTGCCAGCAGCGCAGGAGCGGGGGGGTCCGAGACCCAGTACTTC.

The chain links TRBV7-3 to TRBJ2-1, with D perhaps TRBD2 (5 bases). This CDR3 has 12 amino acids. The germline V and J ends were trimmed by 5 bases and 10 bases, with 12 bases remaining between them. CDR1 and CDR2 (germline): SGHTA, FQGTGA. DNA for the CDR3: TGTGCCAGCAGCCCGGGCCGGGGAGAGCAGTTCTTC. Translating it yields CASSPGRGEQFF.

The V gene is TRBV19, the J gene TRBJ1-5; a possible D gene is TRBD1 (5 bases). CDR1 is LNHDA, CDR2 SQIVND, per germline (reference sequence). Trimming pared 1 base from V and 7 bases from J, leaving 11 bases between. This CDR3 is 14 amino acids long. CDR3 DNA sequence: TGTGCCAGTAGTATAGTAACAGGAAACCAGCCCCAGCATTTT. Its translation: CASSIVTGNQPQHF.

This clonotype was seen at least ten times. The rearrangement joins TRBV7-2 to TRBJ1-6; D gene uncertain. V lost 3 bases to trimming and J lost 8 bases, with 5 bases between them. Germline CDR1 reads SGHTA; CDR2 reads FQGNSA. CDR3 length: 12 amino acids. Here the CDR3 DNA reads TGTGCCAGCAGCTTCGGGGATTCACCCCTCCACTTT. Protein: CASSFGDSPLHF.

The chain couples TRBV20-1 to TRBJ1-1; D unresolved. The germline gives CDR1 DFQATT, CDR2 SNEGSKA (reference sequence). The CDR3 covers 12 residues. V was trimmed by 3 bases and J by 1 base, leaving 6 bases between them. CDR3 in amino acids: CSARAPNTEAFF. DNA of the CDR3: TGCAGTGCTAGGGCCCCGAACACTGAAGCTTTCTTT.

This clonotype has at least ten counts. The rearrangement uses TRBV30 and TRBJ2-1; D gene unclear. Germline values: CDR1 GTSNPN, CDR2 SVGIG (reference sequence). This CDR3 spans 12 amino acids. The V end was cut by 2 bases, the J end by 4 bases, with 6 bases between. The CDR3 spells CAWSPEYNEQFF. The DNA for the CDR3 is TGTGCCTGGAGTCCCGAATACAATGAGCAGTTCTTC.

The chain has TRBV2 and TRBJ2-7, with a weak D call TRBD2 (6 bases). V gave up 6 bases and J gave up 6 bases, with 15 bases separating them. This CDR3 spans 13 amino acids. Per the germline V gene, CDR1 is SNHLY and CDR2 is FYNNEI. The DNA for the CDR3 is TGTGCCAGCAGACGGGACTCTGGAGGCGAGCAGTACTTC. This translates into CASRRDSGGEQYF.

This clonotype was seen a handful of times. J is TRBJ1-2 and V is TRBV5-4; TRBD1 might be the D (6 bases). V lost 3 bases and J lost 2, with 11 bases in between. This CDR3 region has 14 residues. Germline assignment: CDR1 SGHNT and CDR2 YYREEE (reference sequence). The CDR3 protein is CASSSGQQNYGYTF. DNA of the CDR3: TGTGCCAGCAGCTCGGGACAACAAAACTATGGCTACACCTTC.

This clonotype showed up just a few times. V usage is TRBV20-1 and J usage is TRBJ2-7; 9 bases are a match to TRBD2. Trimming took 0 bases from V and 4 from J; bases not matched to a gene: 7. CDR3 length equals 15 residues. The germline V gene encodes CDR1 DFQATT and CDR2 SNEGSKA (reference sequence). CDR3 DNA: TGCAGTGCTAGAGATTTGCGGGGGGGCCAATACGAGCAGTACTTC. Amino acids: CSARDLRGGQYEQYF.

This clonotype was seen at least ten times. The chain has TRBV19 and TRBJ1-1; 7 nucleotides line up with TRBD1. The CDR3 is 14 amino acids. In germline, CDR1 is LNHDA, CDR2 SQIVND (reference sequence). J was trimmed by 5 bases and V by 4 bases; bases with no gene match: 7. Written as DNA, the CDR3 is TGTGCCAGTAGTACCAGGGGGAGCGGAACTGAAGCTTTCTTT. As protein: CASSTRGSGTEAFF.